The 18 T cell receptor beta chains listed next were all sequenced from one sample in a study of T cells after yellow fever vaccination. One entry per CDR3 protein, called by TCRdb with MiXCR from the 5' RACE reads. The repertoire consists of approximately 160,000 distinct CDR3 sequences, with roughly 8.8% occurring once and the leading ten covering about a third. Sequenced material: CD8+ T cells sorted from PBMCs, taken 45 days after the yellow fever booster vaccination. Every receptor here comes from a young man who received the YFV17D yellow fever vaccine.

The chain has TRBV6-2 or TRBV6-3 and TRBJ2-7; 7 bases match TRBD1. The CDR3 is 13 amino acids. The V segment lost 5 bases and the J segment 3 bases; nucleotides outside the gene matches: 4. Germline values: CDR1 MNHEY, CDR2 SVGEGT. The CDR3 reads CASSAGTDYEQYV. CDR3 sequence (DNA): TGTGCCAGCAGTGCCGGGACAGACTACGAGCAGTACGTC.

CDR3 sequence reads: CASSLEAVSGDAGELFF. The CDR3 nucleotides read TGTGCCAGCAGCTTAGAGGCCGTTAGCGGGGACGCCGGGGAGCTGTTTTTT. This chain joins TRBV13 and TRBJ2-2; 8 bases line up with TRBD2. Looked up from germline, CDR1 is PRHDT and CDR2 is FYEKMQ (reference sequence). V was clipped by 1 base and J by 6 bases; unmatched bases: 10. The CDR3 sequence is 17 residues long.

The V call is TRBV12-3 or TRBV12-4, the J call TRBJ2-7, with D possibly being TRBD2 (7 bases). Trimming left V 6 bases short and J 6 bases short, with 15 bases between. The CDR3 extends over 13 amino acids. Written as DNA, the CDR3 is TGTGCCAGCAGCGCGACAGGACTAGGCGAGCAGTACTTC. The encoded protein is CASSATGLGEQYF.

This clonotype was counted at least ten times. This chain uses TRBV4-3 with TRBJ2-2; TRBD2 aligns across 12 bases. The V segment lost 1 base and the J segment 6 bases; nucleotides outside the gene matches: 0. The CDR3 runs 15 residues. Germline values: CDR1 LGHNA, CDR2 YSLEER. The CDR3 DNA reads TGCGCCAGCAGCCAAGCTAGCGGGGGGGCCGGGGAGCTGTTTTTT. Its translation: CASSQASGGAGELFF.

The chain links TRBV9 to TRBJ2-3, with D uncertain. The germline V gene has CDR1 SGDLS and CDR2 YYNGEE. The CDR3 sequence is 15 residues long. The V end lost 4 bases, the J end lost 1 base, and 13 bases lay between the germline ends. CDR3 bases: TGTGCCAGCAGCCCCCACGGCTCGGGCACAGATACGCAGTATTTT. The encoded protein is CASSPHGSGTDTQYF.

This chain links TRBV4-3 with TRBJ2-7; the D is unclear. The CDR3 runs to 14 residues. CDR1 LGHNA and CDR2 YSLEER come from the germline V gene. V lost 0 bases to trimming and J lost 2 bases, with 8 bases between them. The CDR3 DNA reads TGCGCCAGCAGCCAAGAACTCTATACCTACGAGCAGTACGTC. Its protein is CASSQELYTYEQYV.

The J gene is TRBJ2-5, the V gene TRBV12-3 or TRBV12-4; 9 bases agree with TRBD2. There are 15 residues in the CDR3. Losses at the gene ends were 6 bases for V and 2 bases for J; bases not matched to a gene: 7. CDR3 amino acids: CASSLLAGPQETQYF. CDR3 DNA: TGTGCCAGCAGCTTACTAGCGGGTCCACAAGAGACCCAGTACTTC.

The CDR3 DNA is TGTGCCAGCAGTTACCGTCCCGGGACAGGCGCCGAAGCTTTCTTT. As protein: CASSYRPGTGAEAFF. V is TRBV7-3 and J is TRBJ1-1, with TRBD1 identical over 8 bases. Per germline, CDR1 SGHTA and CDR2 FQGTGA. The V gene end was trimmed by 6 bases and the J gene end by 8 bases; junction bases not matched to a gene: 14. The CDR3 loop spans 15 amino acids.

This clonotype was seen at least ten times. This chain connects TRBV20-1 to TRBJ2-2, with 8 positions matching TRBD2. The germline V gene has CDR1 DFQATT and CDR2 SNEGSKA (reference sequence). V was clipped by 2 bases and J by 3 bases; unmatched bases: 2. This CDR3 region has 14 residues. CDR3 region: CSARSSGDTGELFF. CDR3 coding DNA: TGCAGTGCTAGAAGTAGCGGGGACACCGGGGAGCTGTTTTTT.

The chain couples TRBV4-3 to TRBJ1-1; D gene unclear. The CDR3 consists of 14 residues. V lost 0 bases, J lost 4 bases, and 9 bases lay in between. From germline, CDR1 is LGHNA and CDR2 YSLEER. The CDR3 sequence: CASSQDPGVTEAFF. The DNA for the CDR3 is TGCGCCAGCAGCCAAGATCCCGGGGTCACTGAAGCTTTCTTT.

This clonotype appeared many times. Here the CDR3 reads CASSLRGITEAFF. In nucleotides, the CDR3 is TGCGCCAGCAGCTTGCGGGGGATCACTGAAGCTTTCTTT. The chain links TRBV5-1 to TRBJ1-1, with D tentatively TRBD1 (5 bases). The CDR3 spans 13 residues. V was clipped by 1 base and J by 4 bases, with 8 bases between them. CDR1 and CDR2 from the germline V gene are SGHRS and YFSETQ.

The chain combines TRBV4-2 with TRBJ2-5; possibly TRBD2 for D (5 bases). From germline, CDR1 is LGHNA and CDR2 YNFKEQ. This CDR3 spans 14 amino acids. Trimming shortened V by 0 bases and J by 7 bases, and 12 bases separated the two germline ends. The CDR3 loop is CASSQEEAVVTQYF. In DNA, the CDR3 is TGTGCCAGCAGCCAAGAGGAAGCGGTCGTGACCCAGTACTTC.

This clonotype was seen only a few times. This sequence joins TRBV7-9 and TRBJ1-1; D gene ambiguous. This CDR3 is 13 amino acids long. Germline V gives CDR1 SEHNR, CDR2 FQNEAQ (reference sequence). Trimming removed 6 bases from V and 1 base from J, with 9 bases in between. For the CDR3, the DNA is TGTGCCAGCAGATCGCGGGAGAACACTGAAGCTTTCTTT. This gives the protein CASRSRENTEAFF. The whole variable domain, remainder taken from reference TRBV7-9 and TRBJ1-1, is DTGVSQNPRHKITKRGQNVTFRCDPISEHNRLYWYRQTLGQGPEFLTYFQNEAQLEKSRLLSDRFSAERPKGSFSTLEIQRTEQGDSAMYLCASRSRENTEAFFGQGTRLTVV.

The rearrangement links TRBV24-1 to TRBJ2-2; D is possibly TRBD2 (6 bases). Germline CDR1 and CDR2: KGHDR and SFDVKD. V lost 1 base, J lost 3 bases, and 11 bases lay in between. The CDR3 runs to 16 residues. The CDR3 loop is CATSDFPGVYTGELFF. The CDR3 bases are TGTGCCACCAGTGATTTTCCGGGGGTGTACACCGGGGAGCTGTTTTTT.

This rearrangement joins TRBV7-3 to TRBJ2-3, with 7 bases lining up with TRBD1. Germline-derived CDR1 and CDR2 are SGHTA and FQGTGA. The CDR3 has 15 residues. V was clipped by 5 bases and J by 2 bases; unmatched bases: 7. In nucleotides, the CDR3 is TGTGCCAGCAGCCCGAACAGGGGCCCCACAGATACGCAGTATTTT. Protein: CASSPNRGPTDTQYF. Based on the CDR3 plus reference TRBV7-3 and TRBJ2-3, the full variable domain is GAGVSQTPSNKVTEKGKYVELRCDPISGHTALYWYRQSLGQGPEFLIYFQGTGAADDSGLPNDRFFAVRPEGSVSTLKIQRTERGDSAVYLCASSPNRGPTDTQYFGPGTRLTVL.

The V gene is TRBV20-1, the J gene TRBJ2-3; D is undetermined. CDR1 is DFQATT and CDR2 is SNEGSKA in the germline V gene (reference sequence). The CDR3 is made up of 16 amino acids. V lost 0 bases to trimming and J lost 3 bases, with 16 bases between them. CDR3 residues: CSARDPDSGLTDTQYF. The CDR3 DNA sequence: TGCAGTGCTAGAGACCCCGATTCCGGGCTAACAGATACGCAGTATTTT.

This clonotype was recorded a few times. The J gene is TRBJ1-1, the V gene TRBV6-2 or TRBV6-3, with D unresolved. The CDR3 consists of 14 residues. V was pared by 0 bases and J by 4 bases, with 9 bases between. Germline V gives CDR1 MNHEY, CDR2 SVGEGT. The CDR3 here is CASSYSHRTTEAFF. DNA for the CDR3: TGTGCCAGCAGTTACTCGCACCGGACCACTGAAGCTTTCTTT.

This clonotype was seen many times. J is TRBJ2-7 and V is TRBV4-2; 11 bases fit TRBD2. The ends lost 1 base at V and 5 bases at J; junction bases unmatched: 7. The CDR3 is 16 residues long. Germline V CDR1 and CDR2: LGHNA, YNFKEQ. The CDR3 bases are TGTGCCAGCAGCCAAGCCGTAGCGGGGGGGCCCAACGAGCAGTACTTC. Protein product: CASSQAVAGGPNEQYF.